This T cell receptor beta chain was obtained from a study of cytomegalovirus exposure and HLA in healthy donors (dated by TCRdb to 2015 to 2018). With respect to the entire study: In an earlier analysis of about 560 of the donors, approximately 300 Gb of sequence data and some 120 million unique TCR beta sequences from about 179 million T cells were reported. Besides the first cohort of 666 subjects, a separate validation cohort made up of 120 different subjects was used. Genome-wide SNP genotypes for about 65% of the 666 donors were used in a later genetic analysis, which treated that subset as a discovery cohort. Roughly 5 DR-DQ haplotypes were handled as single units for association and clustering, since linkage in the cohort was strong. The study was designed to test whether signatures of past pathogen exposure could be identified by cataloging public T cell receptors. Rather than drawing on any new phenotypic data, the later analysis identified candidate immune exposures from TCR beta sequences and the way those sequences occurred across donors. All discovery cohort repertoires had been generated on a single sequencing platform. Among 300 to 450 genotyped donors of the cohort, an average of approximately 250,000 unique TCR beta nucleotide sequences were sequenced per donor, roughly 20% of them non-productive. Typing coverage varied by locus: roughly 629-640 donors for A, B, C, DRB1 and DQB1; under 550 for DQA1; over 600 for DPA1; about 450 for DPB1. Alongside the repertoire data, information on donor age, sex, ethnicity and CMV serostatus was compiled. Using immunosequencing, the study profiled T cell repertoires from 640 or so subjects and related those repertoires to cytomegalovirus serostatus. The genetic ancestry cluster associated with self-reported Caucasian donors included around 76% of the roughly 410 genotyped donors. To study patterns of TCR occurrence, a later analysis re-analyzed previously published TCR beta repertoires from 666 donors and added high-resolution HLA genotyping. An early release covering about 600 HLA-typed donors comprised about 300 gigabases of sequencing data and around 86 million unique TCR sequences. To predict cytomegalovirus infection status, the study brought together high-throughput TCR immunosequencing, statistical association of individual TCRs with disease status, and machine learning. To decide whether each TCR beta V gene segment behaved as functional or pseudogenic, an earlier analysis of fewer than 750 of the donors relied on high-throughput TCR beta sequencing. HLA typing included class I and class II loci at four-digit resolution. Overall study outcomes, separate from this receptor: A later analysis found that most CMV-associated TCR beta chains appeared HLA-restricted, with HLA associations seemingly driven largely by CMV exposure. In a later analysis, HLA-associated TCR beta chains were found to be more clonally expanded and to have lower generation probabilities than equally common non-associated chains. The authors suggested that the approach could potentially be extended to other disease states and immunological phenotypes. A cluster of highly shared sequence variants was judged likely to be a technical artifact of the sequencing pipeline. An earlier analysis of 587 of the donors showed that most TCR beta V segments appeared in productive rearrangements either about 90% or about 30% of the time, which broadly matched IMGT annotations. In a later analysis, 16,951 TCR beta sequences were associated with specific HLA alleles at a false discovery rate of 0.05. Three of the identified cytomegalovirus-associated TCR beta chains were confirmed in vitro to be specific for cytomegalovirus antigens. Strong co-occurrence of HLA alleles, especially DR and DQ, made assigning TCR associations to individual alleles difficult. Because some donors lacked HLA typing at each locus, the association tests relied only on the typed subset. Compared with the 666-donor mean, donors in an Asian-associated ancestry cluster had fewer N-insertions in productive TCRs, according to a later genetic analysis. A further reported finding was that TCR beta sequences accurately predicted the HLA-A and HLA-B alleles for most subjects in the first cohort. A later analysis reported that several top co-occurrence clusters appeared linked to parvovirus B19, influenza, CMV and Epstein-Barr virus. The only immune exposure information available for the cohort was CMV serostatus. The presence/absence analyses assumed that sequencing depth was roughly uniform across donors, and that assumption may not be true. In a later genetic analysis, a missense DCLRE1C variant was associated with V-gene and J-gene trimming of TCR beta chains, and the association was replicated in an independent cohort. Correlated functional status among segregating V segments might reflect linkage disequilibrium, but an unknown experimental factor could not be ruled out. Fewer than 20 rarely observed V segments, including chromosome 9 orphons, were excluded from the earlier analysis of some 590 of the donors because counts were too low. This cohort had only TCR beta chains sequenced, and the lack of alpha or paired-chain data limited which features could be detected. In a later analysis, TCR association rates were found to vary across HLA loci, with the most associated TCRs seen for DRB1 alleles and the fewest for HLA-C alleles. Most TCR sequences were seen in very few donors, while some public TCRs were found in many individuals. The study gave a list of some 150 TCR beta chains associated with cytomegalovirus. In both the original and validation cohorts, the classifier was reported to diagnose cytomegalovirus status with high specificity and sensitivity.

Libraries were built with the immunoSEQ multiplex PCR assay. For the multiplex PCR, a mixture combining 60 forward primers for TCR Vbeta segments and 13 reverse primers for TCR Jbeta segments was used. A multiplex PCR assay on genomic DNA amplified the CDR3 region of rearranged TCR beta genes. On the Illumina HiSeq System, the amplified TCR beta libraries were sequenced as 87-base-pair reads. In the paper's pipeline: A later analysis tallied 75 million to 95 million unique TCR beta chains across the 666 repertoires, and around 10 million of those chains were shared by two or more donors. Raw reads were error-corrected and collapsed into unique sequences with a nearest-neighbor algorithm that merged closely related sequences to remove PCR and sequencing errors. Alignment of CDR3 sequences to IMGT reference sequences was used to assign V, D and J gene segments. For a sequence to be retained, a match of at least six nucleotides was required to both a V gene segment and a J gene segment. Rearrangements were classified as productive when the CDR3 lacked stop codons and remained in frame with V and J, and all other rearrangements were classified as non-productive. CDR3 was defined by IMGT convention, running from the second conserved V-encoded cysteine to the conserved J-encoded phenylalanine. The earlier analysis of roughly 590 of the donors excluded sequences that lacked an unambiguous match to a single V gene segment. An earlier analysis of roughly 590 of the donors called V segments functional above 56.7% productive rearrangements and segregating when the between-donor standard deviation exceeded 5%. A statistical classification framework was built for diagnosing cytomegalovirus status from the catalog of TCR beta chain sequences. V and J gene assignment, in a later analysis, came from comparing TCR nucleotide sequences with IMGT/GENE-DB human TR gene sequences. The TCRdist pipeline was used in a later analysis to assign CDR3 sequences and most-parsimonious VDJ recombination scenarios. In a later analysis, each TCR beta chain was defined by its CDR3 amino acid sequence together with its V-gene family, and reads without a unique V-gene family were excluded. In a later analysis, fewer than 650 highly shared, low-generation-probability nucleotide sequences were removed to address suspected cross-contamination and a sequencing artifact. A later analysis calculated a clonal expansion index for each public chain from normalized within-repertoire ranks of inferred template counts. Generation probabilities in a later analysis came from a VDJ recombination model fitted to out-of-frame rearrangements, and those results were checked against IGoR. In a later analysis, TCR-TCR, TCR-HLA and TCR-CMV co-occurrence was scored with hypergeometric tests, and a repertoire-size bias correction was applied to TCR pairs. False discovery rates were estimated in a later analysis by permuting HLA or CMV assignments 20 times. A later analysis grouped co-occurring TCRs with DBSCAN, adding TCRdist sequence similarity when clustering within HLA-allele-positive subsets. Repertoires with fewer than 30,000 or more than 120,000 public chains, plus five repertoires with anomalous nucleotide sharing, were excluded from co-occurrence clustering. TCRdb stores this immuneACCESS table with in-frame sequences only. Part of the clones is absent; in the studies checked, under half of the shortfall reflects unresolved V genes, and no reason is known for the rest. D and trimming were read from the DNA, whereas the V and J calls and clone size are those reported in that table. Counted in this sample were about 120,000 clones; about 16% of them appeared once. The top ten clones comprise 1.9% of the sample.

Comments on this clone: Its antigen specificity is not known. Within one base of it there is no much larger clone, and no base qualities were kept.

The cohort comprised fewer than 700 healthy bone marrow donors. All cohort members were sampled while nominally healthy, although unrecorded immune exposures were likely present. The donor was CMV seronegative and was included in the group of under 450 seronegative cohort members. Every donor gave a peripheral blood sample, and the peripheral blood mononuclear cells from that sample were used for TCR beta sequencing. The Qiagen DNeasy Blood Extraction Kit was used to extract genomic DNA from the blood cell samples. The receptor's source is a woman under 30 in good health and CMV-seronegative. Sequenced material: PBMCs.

For the CDR3, the sequence is CASSLARPGQGSYEQYF. The DNA sequence follows: TGTGCCAGCAGCTTAGCCCGACCGGGACAGGGGTCCTACGAGCAGTACTTC. The chain uses TRBV13 and TRBJ2-7; the central 10 bases match TRBD1. Compared with germline, V lacks 1 base and J lacks 1 base; bases without a gene match: 7. The CDR3 runs 17 residues from the cysteine to the phenylalanine. This entry keeps only the CDR3 DNA: 51 bases, framed from base 1. Taken from the germline V gene (reference sequence), the CDR1 and CDR2 loops are PRHDT and FYEKMQ.